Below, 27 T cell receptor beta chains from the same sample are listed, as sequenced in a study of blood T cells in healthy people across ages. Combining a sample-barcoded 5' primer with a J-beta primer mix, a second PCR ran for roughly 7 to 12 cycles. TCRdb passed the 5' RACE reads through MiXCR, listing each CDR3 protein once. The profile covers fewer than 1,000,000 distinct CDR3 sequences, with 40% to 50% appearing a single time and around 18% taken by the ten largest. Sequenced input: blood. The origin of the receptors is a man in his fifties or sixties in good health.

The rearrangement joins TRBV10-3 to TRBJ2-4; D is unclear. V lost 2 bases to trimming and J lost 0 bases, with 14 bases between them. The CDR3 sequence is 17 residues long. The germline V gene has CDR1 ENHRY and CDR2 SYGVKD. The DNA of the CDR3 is TGTGCCATCAGTGAGAACGTAGGGCAGCTAGCCAAAAACATTCAGTACTTC. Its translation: CAISENVGQLAKNIQYF.

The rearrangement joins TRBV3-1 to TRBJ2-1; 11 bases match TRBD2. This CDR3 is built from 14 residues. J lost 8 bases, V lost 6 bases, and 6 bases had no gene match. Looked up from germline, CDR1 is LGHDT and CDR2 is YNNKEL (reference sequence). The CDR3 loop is CASRYSGGVYEQFF. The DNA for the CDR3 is TGTGCCAGCAGATATAGCGGGGGGGTCTATGAGCAGTTCTTC.

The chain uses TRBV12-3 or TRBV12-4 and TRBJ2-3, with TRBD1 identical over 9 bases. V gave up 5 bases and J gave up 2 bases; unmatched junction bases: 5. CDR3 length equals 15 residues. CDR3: CASSKDRGNTDTQYF. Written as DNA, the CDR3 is TGTGCCAGCAGTAAGGACAGGGGAAACACAGATACGCAGTATTTT.

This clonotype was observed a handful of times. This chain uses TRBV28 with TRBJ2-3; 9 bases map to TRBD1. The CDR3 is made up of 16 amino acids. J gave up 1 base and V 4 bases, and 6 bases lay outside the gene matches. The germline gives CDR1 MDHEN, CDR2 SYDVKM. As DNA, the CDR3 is TGTGCCAGCAGTTCACCGTGGACAGGGGGCACAGATACGCAGTATTTT. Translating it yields CASSSPWTGGTDTQYF.

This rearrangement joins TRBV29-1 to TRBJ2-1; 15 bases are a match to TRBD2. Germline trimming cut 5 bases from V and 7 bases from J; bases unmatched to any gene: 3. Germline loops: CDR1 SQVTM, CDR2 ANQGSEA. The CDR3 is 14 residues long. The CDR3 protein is CSVWTSGGVNEQFF. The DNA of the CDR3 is TGCAGCGTTTGGACTAGCGGGGGGGTAAATGAGCAGTTCTTC.

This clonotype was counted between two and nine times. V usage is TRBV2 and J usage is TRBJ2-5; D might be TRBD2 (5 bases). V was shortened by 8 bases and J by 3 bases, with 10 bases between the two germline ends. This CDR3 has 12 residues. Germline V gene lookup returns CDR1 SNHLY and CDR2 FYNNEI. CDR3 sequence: CASRAEEETQYF. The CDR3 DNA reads TGTGCCAGCCGCGCGGAGGAAGAGACCCAGTACTTC.

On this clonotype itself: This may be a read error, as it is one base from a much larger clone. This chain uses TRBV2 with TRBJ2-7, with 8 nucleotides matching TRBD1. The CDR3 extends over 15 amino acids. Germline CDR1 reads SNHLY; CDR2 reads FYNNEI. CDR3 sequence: CASRKREGQDYKQYF. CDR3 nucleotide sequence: TGTGCCAGCAGGAAGAGAGAGGGACAGGACTACAAGCAGTACTTC. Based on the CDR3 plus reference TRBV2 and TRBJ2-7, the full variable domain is EPEVTQTPSHQVTQMGQEVILRCVPISNHLYFYWYRQILGQKVEFLVSFYNNEISEKSEIFDDQFSVERPDGSNFTLKIRSTKLEDSAMYFCASRKREGQDYKQYFGPGTRLTVT.

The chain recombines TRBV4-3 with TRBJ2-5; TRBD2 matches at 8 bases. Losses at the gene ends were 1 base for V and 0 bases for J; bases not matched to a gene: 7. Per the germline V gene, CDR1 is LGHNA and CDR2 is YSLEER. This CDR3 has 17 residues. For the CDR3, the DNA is TGCGCCAGCAGCCAAGGCGGGGGGCAATTATACCAAGAGACCCAGTACTTC. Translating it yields CASSQGGGQLYQETQYF.

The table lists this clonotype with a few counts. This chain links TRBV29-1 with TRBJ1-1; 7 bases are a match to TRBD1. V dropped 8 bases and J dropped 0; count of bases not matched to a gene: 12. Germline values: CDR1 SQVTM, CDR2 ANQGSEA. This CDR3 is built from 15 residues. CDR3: CSPTIRGRMNTEAFF. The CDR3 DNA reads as TGCAGCCCTACTATAAGGGGGCGGATGAACACTGAAGCTTTCTTT. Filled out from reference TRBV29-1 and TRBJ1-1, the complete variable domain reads SAVISQKPSRDICQRGTSLTIQCQVDSQVTMMFWYRQQPGQSLTLIATANQGSEATYESGFVIDKFPISRPNLTFSTLTVSNMSPEDSSIYLCSPTIRGRMNTEAFFGQGTRLTVV.

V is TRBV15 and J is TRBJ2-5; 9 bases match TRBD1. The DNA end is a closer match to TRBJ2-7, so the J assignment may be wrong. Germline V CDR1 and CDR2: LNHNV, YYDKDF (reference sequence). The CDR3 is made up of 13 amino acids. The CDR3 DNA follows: TGTGCCACCAGCGGACAGGGGATCCACGAGCAGTACTTC. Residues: CATSGQGIHEQYF.

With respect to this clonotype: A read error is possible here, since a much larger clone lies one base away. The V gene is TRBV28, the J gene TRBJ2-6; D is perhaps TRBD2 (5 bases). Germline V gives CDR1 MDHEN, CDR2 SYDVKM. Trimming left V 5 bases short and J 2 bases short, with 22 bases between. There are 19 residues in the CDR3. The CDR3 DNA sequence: TGTGCCAGCAGTCCCCAAGGACGGGAAAAGGGCCCTGGGGCCAACGTCCTGACTTTC. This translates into CASSPQGREKGPGANVLTF.

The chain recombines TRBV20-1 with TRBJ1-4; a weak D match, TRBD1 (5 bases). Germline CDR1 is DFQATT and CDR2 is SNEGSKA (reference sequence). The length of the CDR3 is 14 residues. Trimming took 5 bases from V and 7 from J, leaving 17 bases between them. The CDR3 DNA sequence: TGCAGTGCTTGCCCCATGGGGGGACGTGAAAAACTGTTTTTT. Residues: CSACPMGGREKLFF.

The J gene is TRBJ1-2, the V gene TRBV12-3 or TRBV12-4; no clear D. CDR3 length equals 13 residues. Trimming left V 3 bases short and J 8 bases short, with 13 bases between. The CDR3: CASSLESLGGYTF. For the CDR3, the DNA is TGTGCCAGCAGTTTGGAGTCCCTCGGGGGCTACACCTTC.

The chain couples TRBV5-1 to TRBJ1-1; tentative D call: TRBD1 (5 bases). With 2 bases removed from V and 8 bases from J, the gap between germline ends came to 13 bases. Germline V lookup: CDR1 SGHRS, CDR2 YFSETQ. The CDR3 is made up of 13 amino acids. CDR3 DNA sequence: TGCGCCAGCAGCTTTTCGGGGGAAGGAGAAGCTTTCTTT. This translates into CASSFSGEGEAFF.

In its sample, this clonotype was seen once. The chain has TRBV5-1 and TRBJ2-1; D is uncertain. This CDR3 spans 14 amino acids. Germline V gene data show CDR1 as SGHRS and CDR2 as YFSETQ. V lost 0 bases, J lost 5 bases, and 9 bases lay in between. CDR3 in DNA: TGCGCCAGCAGCTTGGAGTTTCGGAACAATGAGCAGTTCTTC. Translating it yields CASSLEFRNNEQFF.

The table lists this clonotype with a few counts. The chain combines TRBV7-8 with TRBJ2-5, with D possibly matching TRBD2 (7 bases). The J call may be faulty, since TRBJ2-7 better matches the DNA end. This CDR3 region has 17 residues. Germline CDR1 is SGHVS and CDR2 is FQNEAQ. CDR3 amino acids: CASSSPEGGGVVYEQYF. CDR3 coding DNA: TGTGCCAGCAGCTCCCCGGAGGGGGGAGGGGTGGTCTACGAGCAGTACTTC.

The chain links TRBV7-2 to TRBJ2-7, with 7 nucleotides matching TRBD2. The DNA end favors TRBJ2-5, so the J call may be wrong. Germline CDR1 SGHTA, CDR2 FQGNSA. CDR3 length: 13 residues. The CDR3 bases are TGTGCCAGCAGCTTGACTAGCTCCCAGACCCAGTACTTC. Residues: CASSLTSSQTQYF.

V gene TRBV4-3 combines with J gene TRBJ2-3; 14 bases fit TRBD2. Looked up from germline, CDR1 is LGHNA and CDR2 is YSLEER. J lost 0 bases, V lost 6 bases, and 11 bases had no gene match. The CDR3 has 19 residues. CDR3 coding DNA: TGCGCCAGCAGTCGCCGGGGACTAGCGGGGGCCGCTAGCACAGATACGCAGTATTTT. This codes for CASSRRGLAGAASTDTQYF.

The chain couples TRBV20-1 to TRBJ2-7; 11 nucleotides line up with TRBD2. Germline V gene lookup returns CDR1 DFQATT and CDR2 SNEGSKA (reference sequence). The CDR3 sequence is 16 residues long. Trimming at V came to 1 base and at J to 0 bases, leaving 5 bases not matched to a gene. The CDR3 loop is CSARGLAGGHSYEQYF. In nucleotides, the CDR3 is TGCAGTGCTAGAGGGCTAGCGGGGGGCCACTCCTACGAGCAGTACTTC.

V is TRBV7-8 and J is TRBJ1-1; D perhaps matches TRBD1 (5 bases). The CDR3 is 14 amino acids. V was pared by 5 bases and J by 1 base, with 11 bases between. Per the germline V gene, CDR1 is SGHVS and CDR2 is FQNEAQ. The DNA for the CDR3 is TGTGCCAGCAGCCGGGGGATACCGAACACTGAAGCTTTCTTT. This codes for CASSRGIPNTEAFF.

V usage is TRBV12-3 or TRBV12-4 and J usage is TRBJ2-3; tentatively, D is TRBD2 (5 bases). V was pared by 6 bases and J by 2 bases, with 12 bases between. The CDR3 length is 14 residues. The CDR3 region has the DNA TGTGCCAGCAGACCCCGGGGAAACACAGATACGCAGTATTTT. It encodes CASRPRGNTDTQYF.

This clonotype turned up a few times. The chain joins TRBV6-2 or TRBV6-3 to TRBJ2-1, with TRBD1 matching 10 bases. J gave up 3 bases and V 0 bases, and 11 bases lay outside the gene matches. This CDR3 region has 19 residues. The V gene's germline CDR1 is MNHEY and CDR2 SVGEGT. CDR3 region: CASSYSVHDRGHGYNEQFF. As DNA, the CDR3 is TGTGCCAGCAGTTACTCGGTACACGACAGGGGGCATGGCTACAATGAGCAGTTCTTC.

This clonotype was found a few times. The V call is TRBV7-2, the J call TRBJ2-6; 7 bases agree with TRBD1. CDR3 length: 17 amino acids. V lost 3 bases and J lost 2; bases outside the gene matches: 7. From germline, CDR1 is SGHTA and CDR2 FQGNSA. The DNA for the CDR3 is TGTGCCAGCAGCTTGAGAGACAGGGAAGCTGGGGCCAACGTCCTGACTTTC. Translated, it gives CASSLRDREAGANVLTF.

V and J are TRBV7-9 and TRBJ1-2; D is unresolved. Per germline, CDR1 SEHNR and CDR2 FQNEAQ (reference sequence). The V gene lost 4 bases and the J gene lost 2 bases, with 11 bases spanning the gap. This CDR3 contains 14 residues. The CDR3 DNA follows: TGTGCCAGCAGCTCCTCTACAGTCAACTATGGCTACACCTTC. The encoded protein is CASSSSTVNYGYTF.

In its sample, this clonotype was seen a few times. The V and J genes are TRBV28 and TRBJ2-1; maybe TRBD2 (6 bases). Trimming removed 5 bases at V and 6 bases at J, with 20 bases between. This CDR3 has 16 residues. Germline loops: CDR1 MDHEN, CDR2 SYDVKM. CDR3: CASSSPTGRFTNEQFF. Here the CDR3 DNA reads TGTGCCAGCAGTAGCCCCACGGGGAGGTTTACCAATGAGCAGTTCTTC.

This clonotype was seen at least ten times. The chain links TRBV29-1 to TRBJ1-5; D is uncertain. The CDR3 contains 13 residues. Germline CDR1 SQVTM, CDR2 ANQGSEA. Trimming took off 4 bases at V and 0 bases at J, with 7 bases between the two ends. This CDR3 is CSVGENSNQPQHF. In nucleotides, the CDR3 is TGCAGCGTTGGAGAAAATAGCAATCAGCCCCAGCATTTT.

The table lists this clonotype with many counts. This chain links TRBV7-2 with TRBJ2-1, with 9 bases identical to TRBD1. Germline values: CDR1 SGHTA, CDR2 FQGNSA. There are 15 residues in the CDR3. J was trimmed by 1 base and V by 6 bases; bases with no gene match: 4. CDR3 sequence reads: CASSSGQGSYNEQFF. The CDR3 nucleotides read TGTGCCAGCAGTTCGGGACAGGGTTCCTACAATGAGCAGTTCTTC.